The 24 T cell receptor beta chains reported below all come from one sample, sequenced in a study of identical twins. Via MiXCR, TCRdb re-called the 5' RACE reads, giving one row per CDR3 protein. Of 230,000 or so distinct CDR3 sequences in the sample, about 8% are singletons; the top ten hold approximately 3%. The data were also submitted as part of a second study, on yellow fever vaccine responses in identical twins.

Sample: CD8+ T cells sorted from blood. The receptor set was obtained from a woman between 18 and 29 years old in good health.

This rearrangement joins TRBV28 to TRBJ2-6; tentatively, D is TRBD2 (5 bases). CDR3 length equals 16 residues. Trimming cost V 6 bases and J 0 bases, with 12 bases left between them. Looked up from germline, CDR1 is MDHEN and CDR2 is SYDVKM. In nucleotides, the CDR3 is TGTGCCAGCAGCCCGGGCGGGCCCTCTGGGGCCAACGTCCTGACTTTC. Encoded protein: CASSPGGPSGANVLTF.

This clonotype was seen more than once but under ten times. The CDR3 spells CASSWASGGTDTQYF. For the CDR3, the DNA is TGCGCCAGCAGCTGGGCTAGCGGGGGCACAGATACGCAGTATTTT. The chain couples TRBV5-1 to TRBJ2-3; 9 bases align to TRBD2. The CDR3 runs 15 residues. V was clipped by 3 bases and J by 1 base; unmatched bases: 3. CDR1 SGHRS and CDR2 YFSETQ come from the germline V gene.

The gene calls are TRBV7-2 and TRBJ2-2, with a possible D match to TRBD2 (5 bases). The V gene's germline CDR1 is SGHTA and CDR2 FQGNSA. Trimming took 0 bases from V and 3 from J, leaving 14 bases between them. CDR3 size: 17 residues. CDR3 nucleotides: TGTGCCAGCAGCTTAGCGCTAAAACTAGAGGACACCGGGGAGCTGTTTTTT. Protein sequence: CASSLALKLEDTGELFF.

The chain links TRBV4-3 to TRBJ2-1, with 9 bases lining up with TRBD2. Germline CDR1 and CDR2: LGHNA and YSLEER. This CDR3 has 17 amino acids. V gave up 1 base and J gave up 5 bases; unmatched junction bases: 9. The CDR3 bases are TGCGCCAGCAGCCAAGCCTCAGCGGGAGGAGGTAACAATGAGCAGTTCTTC. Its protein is CASSQASAGGGNNEQFF.

As DNA, the CDR3 is TGTGCCAGCAGCTTGGACAGTTCCCTTTTAAAGGGCTACACCTTC. Translated, it gives CASSLDSSLLKGYTF. This chain uses TRBV7-9 with TRBJ1-2, with D tentatively TRBD1 (6 bases). V lost 3 bases and J lost 8, with 19 bases in between. The CDR3 covers 15 residues. Germline CDR1 reads SEHNR; CDR2 reads FQNEAQ (reference sequence).

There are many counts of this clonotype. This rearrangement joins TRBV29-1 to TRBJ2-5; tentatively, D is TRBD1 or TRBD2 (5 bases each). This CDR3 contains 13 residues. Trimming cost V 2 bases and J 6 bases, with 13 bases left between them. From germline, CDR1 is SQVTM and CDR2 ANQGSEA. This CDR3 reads CSVEIPGSKTQYF. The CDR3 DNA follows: TGCAGCGTTGAAATCCCAGGGAGTAAGACCCAGTACTTC.

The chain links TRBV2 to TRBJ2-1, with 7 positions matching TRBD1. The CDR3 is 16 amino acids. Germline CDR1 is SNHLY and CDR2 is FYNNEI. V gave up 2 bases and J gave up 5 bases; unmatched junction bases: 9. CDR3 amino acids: CASSEFGTEDDNEQFF. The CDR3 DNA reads TGTGCCAGCAGTGAATTTGGGACAGAGGATGACAATGAGCAGTTCTTC.

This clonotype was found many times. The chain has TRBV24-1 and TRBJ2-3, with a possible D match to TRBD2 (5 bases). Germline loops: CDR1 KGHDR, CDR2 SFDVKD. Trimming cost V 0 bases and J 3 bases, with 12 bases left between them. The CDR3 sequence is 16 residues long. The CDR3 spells CATSDLIGELTDTQYF. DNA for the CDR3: TGTGCCACCAGTGATTTGATCGGGGAATTAACAGATACGCAGTATTTT.

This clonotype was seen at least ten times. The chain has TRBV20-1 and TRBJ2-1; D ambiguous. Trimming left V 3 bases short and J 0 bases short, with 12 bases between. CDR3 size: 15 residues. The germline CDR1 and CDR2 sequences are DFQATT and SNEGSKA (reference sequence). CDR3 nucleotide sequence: TGCAGTGCTAGTACGGGTCGGAGCTCCTACAATGAGCAGTTCTTC. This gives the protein CSASTGRSSYNEQFF.

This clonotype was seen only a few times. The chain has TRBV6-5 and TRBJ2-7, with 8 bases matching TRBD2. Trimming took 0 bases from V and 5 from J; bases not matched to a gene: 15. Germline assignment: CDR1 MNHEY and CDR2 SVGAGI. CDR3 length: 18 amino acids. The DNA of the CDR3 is TGTGCCAGCAGTTACTCGATAAGCTATGCGGGAGGCCTCCACGAGCAGTACTTC. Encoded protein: CASSYSISYAGGLHEQYF.

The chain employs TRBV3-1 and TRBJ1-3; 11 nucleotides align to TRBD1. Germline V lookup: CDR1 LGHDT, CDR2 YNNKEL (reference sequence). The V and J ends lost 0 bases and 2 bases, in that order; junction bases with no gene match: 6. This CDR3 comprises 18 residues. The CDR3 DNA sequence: TGTGCCAGCAGCCAAGACTCCCAGGACAGGGGGCCTGGAAACACCATATATTTT. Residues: CASSQDSQDRGPGNTIYF.

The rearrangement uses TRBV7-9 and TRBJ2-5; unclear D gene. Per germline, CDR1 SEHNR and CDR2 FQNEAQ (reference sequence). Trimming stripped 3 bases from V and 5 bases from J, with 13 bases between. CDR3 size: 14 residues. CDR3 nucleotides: TGTGCCAGCAGCTTGGCACCTAGTCTTGAGACCCAGTACTTC. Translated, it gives CASSLAPSLETQYF.

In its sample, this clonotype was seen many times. CDR3 in amino acids: CSVERTEATEAFF. CDR3 DNA sequence: TGCAGCGTTGAGAGGACAGAGGCCACTGAAGCTTTCTTT. The chain links TRBV29-1 to TRBJ1-1; tentatively, D is TRBD1 (6 bases). Germline V gives CDR1 SQVTM, CDR2 ANQGSEA. V was pared by 3 bases and J by 4 bases, with 12 bases between. This CDR3 contains 13 residues.

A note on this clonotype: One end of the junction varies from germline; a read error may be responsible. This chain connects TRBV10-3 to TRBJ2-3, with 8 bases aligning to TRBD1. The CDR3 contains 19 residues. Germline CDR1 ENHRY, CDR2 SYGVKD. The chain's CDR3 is CAIRSPGQAPRGGTDTPYF. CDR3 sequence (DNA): TGTGCCATCAGGAGCCCGGGACAGGCGCCGCGGGGTGGCACAGATACGCCGTATTTT.

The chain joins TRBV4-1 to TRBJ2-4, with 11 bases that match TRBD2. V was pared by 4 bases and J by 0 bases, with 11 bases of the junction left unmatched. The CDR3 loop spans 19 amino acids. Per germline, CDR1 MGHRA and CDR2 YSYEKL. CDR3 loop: CASSPTGTSGYLAKNIQYF. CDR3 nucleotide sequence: TGCGCCAGCAGCCCAACCGGGACTAGCGGTTATTTAGCCAAAAACATTCAGTACTTC.

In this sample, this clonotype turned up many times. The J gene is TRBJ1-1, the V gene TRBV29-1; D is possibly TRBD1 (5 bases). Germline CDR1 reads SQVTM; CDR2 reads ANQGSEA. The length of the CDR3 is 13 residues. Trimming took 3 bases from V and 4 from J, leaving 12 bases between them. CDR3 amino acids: CSVEGPPGTEAFF. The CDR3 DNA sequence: TGCAGCGTTGAGGGGCCACCCGGCACTGAAGCTTTCTTT.

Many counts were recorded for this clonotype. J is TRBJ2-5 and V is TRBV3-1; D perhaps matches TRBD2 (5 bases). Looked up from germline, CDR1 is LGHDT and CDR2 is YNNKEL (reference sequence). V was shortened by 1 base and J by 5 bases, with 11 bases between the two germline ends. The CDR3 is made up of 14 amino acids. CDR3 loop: CASSQALSGETQYF. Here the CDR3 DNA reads TGTGCCAGCAGCCAAGCTCTTTCGGGGGAGACCCAGTACTTC.

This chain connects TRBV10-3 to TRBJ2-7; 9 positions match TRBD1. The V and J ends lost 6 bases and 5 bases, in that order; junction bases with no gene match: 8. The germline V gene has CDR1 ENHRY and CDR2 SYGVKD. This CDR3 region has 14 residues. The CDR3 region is CAIRVDRGEDEQYF. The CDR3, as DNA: TGTGCCATCAGGGTTGACAGGGGGGAGGACGAGCAGTACTTC.

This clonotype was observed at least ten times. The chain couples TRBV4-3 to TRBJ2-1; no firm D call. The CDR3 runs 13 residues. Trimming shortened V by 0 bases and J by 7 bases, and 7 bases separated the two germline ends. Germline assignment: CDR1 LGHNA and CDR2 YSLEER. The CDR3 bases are TGCGCCAGCAGCCAAGATAGGCCAAATGAGCAGTTCTTC. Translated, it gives CASSQDRPNEQFF.

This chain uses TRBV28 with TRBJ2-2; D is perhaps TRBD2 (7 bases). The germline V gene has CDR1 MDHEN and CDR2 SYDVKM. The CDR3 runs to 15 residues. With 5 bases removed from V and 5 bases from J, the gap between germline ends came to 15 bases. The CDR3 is CASSTYREGTGELFF. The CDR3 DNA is TGTGCCAGCAGTACTTACAGGGAGGGGACCGGGGAGCTGTTTTTT.

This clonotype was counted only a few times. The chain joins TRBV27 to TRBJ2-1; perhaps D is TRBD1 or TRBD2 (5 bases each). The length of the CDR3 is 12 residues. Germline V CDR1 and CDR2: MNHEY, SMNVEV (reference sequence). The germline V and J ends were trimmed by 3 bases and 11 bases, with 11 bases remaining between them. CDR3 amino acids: CASSLVPGQQFF. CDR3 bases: TGTGCCAGCAGTTTGGTCCCGGGACAGCAGTTCTTC.

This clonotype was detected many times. The DNA of the CDR3 is TGTGCCAGCAGCCCCCGGGGGGACTACAATGAGCAGTTCTTC. This translates into CASSPRGDYNEQFF. The rearrangement joins TRBV12-3 or TRBV12-4 to TRBJ2-1; 7 bases are a match to TRBD2. The junction had 5 bases not matched to a gene; V was cut back by 6 bases and J by 3 bases. This CDR3 contains 14 residues.

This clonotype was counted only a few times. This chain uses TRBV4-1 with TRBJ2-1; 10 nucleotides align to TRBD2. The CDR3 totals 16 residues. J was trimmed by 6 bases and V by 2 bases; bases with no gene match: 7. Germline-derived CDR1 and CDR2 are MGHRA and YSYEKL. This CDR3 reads CASSQPGLALLNEQFF. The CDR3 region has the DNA TGCGCCAGCAGCCAACCGGGACTAGCGCTACTCAATGAGCAGTTCTTC.

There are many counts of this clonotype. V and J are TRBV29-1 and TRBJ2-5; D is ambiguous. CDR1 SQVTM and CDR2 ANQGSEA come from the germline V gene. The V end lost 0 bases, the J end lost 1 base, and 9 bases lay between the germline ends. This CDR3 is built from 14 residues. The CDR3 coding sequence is TGCAGCGTTGAAGATTATGGGGTCCAAGAGACCCAGTACTTC. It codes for CSVEDYGVQETQYF. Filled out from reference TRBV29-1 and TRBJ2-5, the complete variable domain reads SAVISQKPSRDICQRGTSLTIQCQVDSQVTMMFWYRQQPGQSLTLIATANQGSEATYESGFVIDKFPISRPNLTFSTLTVSNMSPEDSSIYLCSVEDYGVQETQYFGPGTRLLVL.